The subject of this entry is one TCR beta chain. This sample was taken from a study of T-cell reconstitution after alpha-beta-depleted transplantation in children. Molecular barcoding with unique molecular identifiers was used for the TCRbeta library. TCRdb itself ran the PCR reads through MiXCR, one entry per CDR3 protein. Of a few hundred thousand distinct CDR3 sequences listed, about an eighth were seen once; the top ten hold around 4%. Germline values: CDR1 LGHDT, CDR2 YNNKEL (reference sequence). CDR3 size: 17 residues. The V end lost 0 bases, the J end lost 5 bases, and 16 bases lay between the germline ends.

The chain uses TRBV3-1 and TRBJ2-2; perhaps D is TRBD1 or TRBD2 (5 bases each). This specimen was PBMCs, taken from the stem cell graft. This receptor was identified in a human donor who donated a stem cell graft to a child with Fanconi anemia. The DNA of the CDR3 is TGTGCCAGCAGCCAAGATCGGTCTTGGGGGACGACCGGGGAGCTGTTTTTT. Residues: CASSQDRSWGTTGELFF.